These 19 T cell receptor beta chains were all obtained from the same sample, sequenced in a study of metastatic and nonmetastatic thyroid tumors. MiXCR re-clonotyped the PCR reads for TCRdb. Among 30,000 to 50,000 clones listed, around an eighth were seen once. Patients underwent thyroid surgery, and none had received any treatment before it. Sequences were obtained from blood. The receptor source for this set is a female donor with papillary thyroid cancer or a benign thyroid nodule (not recorded which). Some clones in this sample may be carry-over from other donors' samples.

This clone was recorded many times. This chain connects TRBV2 to TRBJ2-3, with 11 bases aligning to TRBD2. Trimming took 6 bases from V and 0 from J; bases not matched to a gene: 8. Per germline, CDR1 SNHLY and CDR2 FYNNEI. The CDR3 length is 17 residues. The chain's CDR3 is CASRETSGTSSTDTQYF. In nucleotides, the CDR3 is TGTGCCAGCAGGGAGACTAGCGGGACCTCTAGCACAGATACGCAGTATTTT.

This clone is termed medium-sized. The V gene is TRBV6-1, the J gene TRBJ1-2, with TRBD1 matching over 7 bases. The CDR3 extends over 14 amino acids. V trimming: 2 bases; J trimming: 3 bases; junction bases outside the gene matches: 3. Germline CDR1 reads MNHNS; CDR2 reads SASEGT. The DNA of the CDR3 is TGTGCCAGCAGTGAAAGGGGGCGCGACTATGGCTACACCTTC. Its protein is CASSERGRDYGYTF.

There are a few counts of this clone. The chain carries TRBV11-2 and TRBJ2-3; D gene uncertain. The germline V gene encodes CDR1 SGHAT and CDR2 FQNNGV. The CDR3 has 17 amino acids. The V and J ends lost 5 bases and 2 bases respectively, with 20 bases between them. CDR3 region: CASSSRVTARPTDTQYF. CDR3 bases: TGTGCCAGCAGCAGCCGAGTAACCGCGAGGCCCACAGATACGCAGTATTTT.

The chain employs TRBV13 and TRBJ2-5; 9 bases align to TRBD1. The CDR3 loop spans 16 amino acids. V was pared by 5 bases and J by 4 bases, with 11 bases of the junction left unmatched. CDR1 is PRHDT and CDR2 is FYEKMQ in the germline V gene (reference sequence). The CDR3, as DNA: TGTGCCAGCAGCCCAGAACCGGGACAGGGCAGAGAGACCCAGTACTTC. Translation gives CASSPEPGQGRETQYF.

This clone was counted ten times or more. The chain carries TRBV27 and TRBJ1-5; D uncertain. CDR1 MNHEY and CDR2 SMNVEV come from the germline V gene (reference sequence). The CDR3 is made up of 10 amino acids. Trimming took 8 bases from V and 5 from J, leaving 4 bases between them. The CDR3 sequence: CASGYQPQHF. CDR3 nucleotides: TGTGCCAGCGGGTATCAGCCCCAGCATTTT.

The chain recombines TRBV7-3 with TRBJ2-1, with TRBD2 matching over 8 bases. The CDR3 covers 17 residues. Germline CDR1 SGHTA, CDR2 FQGTGA. Losses at the gene ends were 6 bases for V and 1 base for J; bases not matched to a gene: 11. The CDR3 sequence: CASSLQRGCGSYNEQFF. In DNA form, the CDR3 reads TGTGCCAGCAGTCTTCAGCGGGGGTGTGGGTCCTACAATGAGCAGTTCTTC.

This clone was recorded at least ten times. One end of the junction does not line up with germline, which may come from a read error. In DNA form, the CDR3 reads TGTGCTAGCAGCTCGTACAAGGAGGTTATGAGGTACTACGAGCAGTACTTC. Translated: CASSSYKEVMRYYEQYF. The chain couples TRBV7-7 to TRBJ2-7, with D perhaps TRBD2 (5 bases). From germline, CDR1 is SSHAT and CDR2 FNYEAQ (reference sequence). This CDR3 is 17 amino acids long.

This clone has ten or more counts. The chain has TRBV5-1 and TRBJ1-1, with 7 nucleotides matching TRBD1. Germline lookup yields CDR1 SGHRS and CDR2 YFSETQ. CDR3 length: 14 amino acids. V dropped 5 bases and J dropped 4; count of bases not matched to a gene: 8. CDR3 sequence (DNA): TGCGCCAGCAGTCCCGGACAGGAGAGCACTGAAGCTTTCTTT. This codes for CASSPGQESTEAFF. The entire variable domain, with the rest obtained from reference TRBV5-1 and TRBJ1-1, is as follows: KAGVTQTPRYLIKTRGQQVTLSCSPISGHRSVSWYQQTPGQGLQFLFEYFSETQRNKGNFPGRFSGRQFSNSRSEMNVSTLELGDSALYLCASSPGQESTEAFFGQGTRLTVV.

The sample holds a few counts of this clone. The rearrangement links TRBV6-1 to TRBJ2-1; 7 bases match TRBD2. The CDR3 contains 17 residues. Germline lookup yields CDR1 MNHNS and CDR2 SASEGT. The trim removed 3 bases at V and 9 bases at J, leaving 17 bases unmatched. CDR3 sequence reads: CASSEGVAGETFGEQFF. CDR3 nucleotide sequence: TGTGCCAGCAGTGAGGGGGTCGCGGGAGAGACGTTTGGTGAGCAGTTCTTC.

The sample holds many counts of this clone. The chain uses TRBV5-1 and TRBJ2-2; tentative D call: TRBD2 (6 bases). V lost 4 bases to trimming and J lost 7 bases, with 14 bases between them. Germline-derived CDR1 and CDR2 are SGHRS and YFSETQ. The CDR3 runs to 14 residues. The CDR3 protein is CASSRDRGIGELFF. The DNA of the CDR3 is TGCGCCAGCAGCAGGGACCGGGGGATCGGGGAGCTGTTTTTT.

This clone was recorded many times. The V and J genes are TRBV7-3 and TRBJ1-1; 7 nucleotides line up with TRBD1. Losses at the gene ends were 1 base for V and 5 bases for J; bases not matched to a gene: 7. The CDR3 is made up of 15 amino acids. CDR1 SGHTA and CDR2 FQGTGA come from the germline V gene. The DNA for the CDR3 is TGTGCCAGCAGCTTAATTAGGGAGGGGGCTACTGAAGCTTTCTTT. Protein: CASSLIREGATEAFF.

V is TRBV12-3 or TRBV12-4 and J is TRBJ2-2; 11 nucleotides align to TRBD2. Trimming removed 3 bases from V and 5 bases from J; junction bases left unmatched: 14. This CDR3 has 19 amino acids. The DNA for the CDR3 is TGTGCCAGCAGTTTCAGATTTAGCGGGAGGGCCGGAGAGACCGGGGAGCTGTTTTTT. It specifies CASSFRFSGRAGETGELFF.

This clone was seen only a few times. The V call is TRBV4-2, the J call TRBJ1-1; TRBD1 is a possible D gene (5 bases). CDR3 size: 15 residues. CDR1 LGHNA and CDR2 YNFKEQ come from the germline V gene. V was cut by 4 bases and J by 4 bases, with 16 bases left in between. CDR3 in amino acids: CASSPSEEGSTEAFF. The CDR3 coding sequence is TGTGCCAGCAGCCCGTCGGAGGAGGGGAGCACTGAAGCTTTCTTT.

This clone was observed many times. The chain carries TRBV27 and TRBJ2-4, with D possibly being TRBD2 (6 bases). CDR1 and CDR2 (germline): MNHEY, SMNVEV (reference sequence). The CDR3 has 15 amino acids. Between the trimmed V and J ends, which lost 8 bases and 0 bases, there was a span of 14 bases. CDR3 sequence (DNA): TGTGCCAGCGGGCGACTAGACCTAGCCAAAAACATTCAGTACTTC. It encodes CASGRLDLAKNIQYF.

This clone has a count of ten or more. CDR3 amino acids: CASRASVYSNQPQHF. In DNA, the CDR3 is TGTGCCAGTAGGGCTTCCGTCTATAGCAATCAGCCCCAGCATTTT. The chain recombines TRBV19 with TRBJ1-5, with D unresolved. Trimming stripped 6 bases from V and 0 bases from J, with 12 bases between. CDR3 length: 15 amino acids. CDR1 and CDR2 from the germline V gene are LNHDA and SQIVND (reference sequence).

This clone occurred many times. The gene calls are TRBV5-1 and TRBJ2-1, with unresolved D. CDR1 is SGHRS and CDR2 is YFSETQ in the germline V gene. Trimming took off 4 bases at V and 14 bases at J, with 22 bases between the two ends. The CDR3 spans 14 residues. The CDR3 region is CASSPDARTISKFF. In DNA form, the CDR3 reads TGCGCCAGCAGCCCGGACGCTAGAACTATTTCAAAGTTCTTC.

This clone was counted ten times or more. This rearrangement joins TRBV19 to TRBJ1-2; no reliable D call. The ends were cut back, 1 base at V and 3 bases at J, with 12 bases in the middle. Germline V gene data show CDR1 as LNHDA and CDR2 as SQIVND (reference sequence). The length of the CDR3 is 15 residues. This chain's CDR3 is CASSIVVETYYGYTF. The CDR3 DNA reads as TGTGCCAGTAGTATAGTAGTGGAGACTTACTATGGCTACACCTTC.

This clone is medium-sized (0.01 to 0.1%) by share. This chain joins TRBV6-1 and TRBJ2-1; no reliable D call. From germline, CDR1 is MNHNS and CDR2 SASEGT. V shed 4 bases and J shed 6 bases, with 10 bases lying between them. The CDR3 runs to 13 residues. The CDR3 bases are TGTGCCAGCAGTGCGGACGGGTTCAATGAGCAGTTCTTC. Translating it yields CASSADGFNEQFF.

The rearrangement joins TRBV11-2 to TRBJ2-7, with D perhaps assigned TRBD1 or TRBD2 (5 bases each). In germline, CDR1 is SGHAT, CDR2 FQNNGV. This CDR3 is 13 amino acids long. Trimming took off 2 bases at V and 4 bases at J, with 9 bases between the two ends. The CDR3 protein is CASSLSGPYEQYF. In DNA, the CDR3 is TGTGCCAGCAGCTTATCGGGGCCATACGAGCAGTACTTC.